This T cell receptor (beta chain) stems from a study of T cell responses to AZD1222 COVID-19 vaccine. Study-level findings and limits: Scientists sampled the repertoires only once the peak T cell response had passed.

For this clone: Its antigen is undetermined.

Generated by immunoSEQ multiplex PCR, the TCRdb table keeps only in-frame clones and is missing some. The sample carries about 210,000 clones, around 94% recorded once. Germline V gene lookup returns CDR1 LGHNA and CDR2 YSLEER. This CDR3 contains 16 residues. V gave up 5 bases and J gave up 0 bases; unmatched junction bases: 6. This sample comprised peripheral blood, obtained 28 days after the second dose of the MenACWY control vaccine. The clonotype originates from an adult who received the MenACWY meningococcal vaccine as a control. V and J are TRBV4-3 and TRBJ1-3; TRBD1 aligns across 8 bases. The CDR3 sequence: CASSSWTGNSGNTIYF. The DNA for the CDR3 is TGCGCCAGCAGCTCCTGGACAGGGAACTCTGGAAACACCATATATTTT.